What follows are 25 T cell receptor beta chains derived from one specimen sequenced in a study of PD-1 blockade in mismatch repair-deficient tumors. TCRdb's copy holds only in-frame clones and misses some; the assay was immunoSEQ multiplex PCR. The sample lists about 100,000 clones, 82% seen once, with 6.3% in the top ten. This specimen consisted of peripheral blood, obtained about 36 weeks after starting pembrolizumab. The source of these receptors is an adult with mismatch repair-deficient cancer.

This clone has only a few counts. The chain joins TRBV5-6 to TRBJ2-1; TRBD1 matches at 8 bases. In germline, CDR1 is SGHDT, CDR2 YYEEEE. The V segment lost 3 bases and the J segment 7 bases; nucleotides outside the gene matches: 9. The CDR3 consists of 15 residues. The CDR3 nucleotides read TGTGCCAGCAGCTACGACAGGGGCGGGCAAAATGAGCAGTTCTTC. Encoded protein: CASSYDRGGQNEQFF.

The chain is built from TRBV11-2 and TRBJ2-3; 7 positions match TRBD1. Germline-derived CDR1 and CDR2 are SGHAT and FQNNGV. V dropped 5 bases and J dropped 2; count of bases not matched to a gene: 4. The CDR3 is made up of 14 amino acids. CDR3 protein: CASSPGGTTDTQYF. CDR3 coding DNA: TGTGCCAGCAGCCCAGGGGGAACCACAGATACGCAGTATTTT. Full variable domain (remainder filled in from reference TRBV11-2 and TRBJ2-3): EAGVAQSPRYKIIEKRQSVAFWCNPISGHATLYWYQQILGQGPKLLIQFQNNGVVDDSQLPKDRFSAERLKGVDSTLKIQPAKLEDSAVYLCASSPGGTTDTQYFGPGTRLTVL.

This chain links TRBV7-3 with TRBJ2-3; no firm D call. From germline, CDR1 is SGHTA and CDR2 FQGTGA. V lost 1 base and J 6 bases, leaving 11 bases between the germline ends. The CDR3 covers 14 residues. The CDR3 DNA reads as TGTGCCAGCAGCTTAAGGTCTGGAGCTGATACGCAGTATTTT. Translated: CASSLRSGADTQYF.

The rearrangement uses TRBV27 and TRBJ1-1; D is undetermined. The V gene's germline CDR1 is MNHEY and CDR2 SMNVEV (reference sequence). There are 12 residues in the CDR3. The V end was cut by 0 bases, the J end by 8 bases, with 7 bases between. CDR3 amino acids: CASSLSGREAFF. The CDR3 coding sequence is TGTGCCAGCAGTTTATCCGGGAGGGAAGCTTTCTTT.

The genes are TRBV7-6 and TRBJ2-2; a possible D gene is TRBD2 (5 bases). V lost 2 bases and J lost 0, with 10 bases in between. The germline V gene has CDR1 SGHVS and CDR2 FNYEAQ. The CDR3 runs 16 residues. This CDR3 is CASSLRTGANTGELFF. CDR3 DNA sequence: TGTGCCAGCAGCTTAAGGACCGGGGCGAACACCGGGGAGCTGTTTTTT. Looking up the rest from reference TRBV7-6 and TRBJ2-2 gives the full variable domain: GAGVSQSPRYKVTKRGQDVALRCDPISGHVSLYWYRQALGQGPEFLTYFNYEAQQDKSGLPNDRFSAERPEGSISTLTIQRTEQRDSAMYRCASSLRTGANTGELFFGEGSRLTVL.

CDR3 sequence: CASSPLPGQDDTEAFF. In DNA form, the CDR3 reads TGTGCCAGCAGTCCCCTTCCGGGACAGGACGACACTGAAGCTTTCTTT. The rearrangement links TRBV28 to TRBJ1-1; 8 positions agree with TRBD1. Germline V CDR1 and CDR2: MDHEN, SYDVKM. This CDR3 region has 16 residues. The junction had 11 bases not matched to a gene; V was cut back by 5 bases and J by 3 bases.

This chain connects TRBV12-5 to TRBJ2-3; 14 bases map to TRBD2. The V gene's germline CDR1 is LGHNT and CDR2 FRNRAP. J gave up 2 bases and V 6 bases, and 10 bases lay outside the gene matches. This CDR3 has 18 residues. The CDR3 DNA follows: TGTGCTAGTGGACCCCCCCCGGGACTAGCGGGAGACACAGATACGCAGTATTTT. It encodes CASGPPPGLAGDTDTQYF. Based on the CDR3 plus reference TRBV12-5 and TRBJ2-3, the full variable domain is DARVTQTPRHKVTEMGQEVTMRCQPILGHNTVFWYRQTMMQGLELLAYFRNRAPLDDSGMPKDRFSAEMPDATLATLKIQPSEPRDSAVYFCASGPPPGLAGDTDTQYFGPGTRLTVL.

CDR3 bases: TGTGCCAGCAGCTTCGGGGGGCCTTACTATGGCTACACCTTC. Amino acids: CASSFGGPYYGYTF. This chain links TRBV5-4 with TRBJ1-2; D possibly corresponds to TRBD1 (6 bases). Germline V CDR1 and CDR2: SGHNT, YYREEE (reference sequence). The CDR3 spans 14 residues. With 2 bases removed from V and 3 bases from J, the gap between germline ends came to 11 bases.

The chain links TRBV19 to TRBJ2-5; possibly TRBD1 for D (5 bases). The CDR3 has 13 amino acids. V dropped 3 bases and J dropped 2 bases, with 7 bases sitting between them. Germline-derived CDR1 and CDR2 are LNHDA and SQIVND (reference sequence). CDR3 protein: CASSMDTQETQYF. The CDR3, as DNA: TGTGCCAGTAGTATGGACACACAAGAGACCCAGTACTTC.

The chain carries TRBV11-1 and TRBJ2-1, with D possibly being TRBD2 (5 bases). The V gene lost 5 bases and the J gene lost 7 bases, with 9 bases spanning the gap. CDR3 length equals 12 residues. Germline V CDR1 and CDR2: SGHAT, FQDESV (reference sequence). The CDR3 DNA follows: TGTGCCAGCAGCCCTTCGGGGAATGAGCAGTTCTTC. The encoded protein is CASSPSGNEQFF.

The rearrangement uses TRBV7-3 and TRBJ2-3; 10 positions agree with TRBD2. The CDR3 totals 18 residues. V lost 2 bases, J lost 6 bases, and 14 bases stayed unmatched. Germline V gene sequence: CDR1 SGHTA, CDR2 FQGTGA. CDR3 protein: CASSLDLAGVGFSDTQYF. Here the CDR3 DNA reads TGTGCCAGCAGCTTAGATCTAGCGGGAGTAGGATTCTCGGATACGCAGTATTTT.

The sample holds a few counts of this clone. The chain carries TRBV27 and TRBJ2-2, with D uncertain. The CDR3 length is 14 residues. Trimming pared 5 bases from V and 6 bases from J, leaving 13 bases between. Germline V lookup: CDR1 MNHEY, CDR2 SMNVEV (reference sequence). The CDR3 bases are TGTGCCAGCAGTCCGTCGTTTGGCCCCGGGGAGCTGTTTTTT. It is translated as CASSPSFGPGELFF.

The chain links TRBV30 to TRBJ1-1; D gene ambiguous. Germline values: CDR1 GTSNPN, CDR2 SVGIG (reference sequence). CDR3 length: 12 residues. V shed 0 bases and J shed 7 bases, with 9 bases lying between them. CDR3 residues: CAWSVPGNEAFF. CDR3 bases: TGTGCCTGGAGTGTACCAGGTAATGAAGCTTTCTTT. The full variable domain, with the rest looked up from reference TRBV30 and TRBJ1-1, is SQTIHQWPATLVQPVGSPLSLECTVEGTSNPNLYWYRQAAGRGLQLLFYSVGIGQISSEVPQNLSASRPQDRQFILSSKKLLLSDSGFYLCAWSVPGNEAFFGQGTRLTVV.

This chain links TRBV6-5 with TRBJ2-1; D is unresolved. The CDR3 is made up of 14 amino acids. The germline CDR1 and CDR2 sequences are MNHEY and SVGAGI. V dropped 5 bases and J dropped 3 bases, with 11 bases sitting between them. In DNA, the CDR3 is TGTGCCAGCAGTCCGGCCCTGAACTACAATGAGCAGTTCTTC. Translating it yields CASSPALNYNEQFF.

The chain combines TRBV28 with TRBJ2-7, with 12 bases fitting TRBD2. Germline V gives CDR1 MDHEN, CDR2 SYDVKM. J was trimmed by 2 bases and V by 8 bases; bases with no gene match: 10. The CDR3 has 16 amino acids. DNA of the CDR3: TGTGCCAGCTGTACTCAGGGGACTAGCGGGCCCTACGAGCAGTACTTC. The encoded protein is CASCTQGTSGPYEQYF.

The rearrangement joins TRBV19 to TRBJ2-2; weak D call: TRBD2 (5 bases). The V gene's germline CDR1 is LNHDA and CDR2 SQIVND (reference sequence). This CDR3 is built from 14 residues. V dropped 7 bases and J dropped 3 bases, with 12 bases sitting between them. CDR3 amino acids: CASNPRDHTGELFF. CDR3 nucleotides: TGTGCCAGTAACCCCCGGGATCACACCGGGGAGCTGTTTTTT.

The chain uses TRBV5-1 and TRBJ2-5, with 12 bases matching TRBD2. This CDR3 has 14 residues. The germline gives CDR1 SGHRS, CDR2 YFSETQ. Unmatched junction bases numbered 8, after V lost 7 bases and J lost 7 bases. CDR3 nucleotide sequence: TGCGCCAGCCAGACTAGCGGGAGCTCCGTGACCCAGTACTTC. It codes for CASQTSGSSVTQYF.

This chain connects TRBV29-1 to TRBJ2-7, with 8 bases identical to TRBD2. J was trimmed by 7 bases and V by 4 bases; bases with no gene match: 15. CDR3 size: 15 residues. The germline V gene encodes CDR1 SQVTM and CDR2 ANQGSEA. The CDR3 DNA reads as TGCAGCGTTGTCGGGGGGGGCAGGGACCGTTGGGAGCAGTACTTC. This gives the protein CSVVGGGRDRWEQYF.

V gene TRBV19 combines with J gene TRBJ1-1; a possible D gene is TRBD1 (5 bases). The V end was cut by 8 bases, the J end by 4 bases, with 23 bases between. The germline V gene has CDR1 LNHDA and CDR2 SQIVND (reference sequence). The CDR3 spans 16 residues. The CDR3 region is CASVFTGTMRGTEAFF. The CDR3 DNA sequence: TGTGCCAGTGTTTTCACAGGTACCATGCGGGGCACTGAAGCTTTCTTT.

This clone showed up just once. This chain joins TRBV2 and TRBJ1-2; no reliable D call. The V end lost 5 bases, the J end lost 4 bases, and 11 bases lay between the germline ends. CDR1 and CDR2 from the germline V gene are SNHLY and FYNNEI. The CDR3 runs 13 residues. The CDR3 DNA sequence: TGTGCCAGCAGTCGCGGGATTCTCTATGGCTACACCTTC. This gives the protein CASSRGILYGYTF.

The chain recombines TRBV2 with TRBJ1-2; 12 nucleotides line up with TRBD1. The V gene end was trimmed by 5 bases and the J gene end by 1 base; junction bases not matched to a gene: 5. The CDR3 covers 16 residues. The V gene's germline CDR1 is SNHLY and CDR2 FYNNEI. The CDR3 nucleotides read TGTGCCAGCAGTCGGGACAGGGGGCGGAATAACTATGGCTACACCTTC. It is translated as CASSRDRGRNNYGYTF.

The sample holds a few counts of this clone. The chain uses TRBV4-1 and TRBJ2-7; TRBD1 might be the D (6 bases). The CDR3 is 14 residues long. Germline V lookup: CDR1 MGHRA, CDR2 YSYEKL. V lost 4 bases to trimming and J lost 4 bases, with 14 bases between them. CDR3 residues: CASSLRTEGYEQYF. Written as DNA, the CDR3 is TGCGCCAGCAGCCTCAGGACAGAAGGGTACGAGCAGTACTTC.

By share, this clone counts as medium-sized (0.01 to 0.1%). The CDR3 DNA is TGTGCCAGCAGTCTAGCGGGAGGAGGGGAGCAGTACTTC. Protein: CASSLAGGGEQYF. This chain connects TRBV25-1 to TRBJ2-7; 11 nucleotides agree with TRBD2. Germline-derived CDR1 and CDR2 are MGHDK and SYGVNS. J lost 7 bases, V lost 5 bases, and 4 bases had no gene match. This CDR3 has 13 residues.

This CDR3 reads CAWSVGGSGETQYF. The CDR3 DNA reads TGTGCCTGGAGTGTTGGGGGATCCGGGGAGACCCAGTACTTC. V usage is TRBV30 and J usage is TRBJ2-5; either TRBD1 or TRBD2 may supply D (5 bases each). Looked up from germline, CDR1 is GTSNPN and CDR2 is SVGIG (reference sequence). The germline V and J ends were trimmed by 0 bases and 5 bases, with 13 bases remaining between them. CDR3 length: 14 residues.

The CDR3 here is CASSNTEAFF. Here the CDR3 DNA reads TGTGCCAGCAGCAACACTGAAGCTTTCTTT. The J gene is TRBJ1-1, the V gene TRBV5-4; no clear D. The V gene's germline CDR1 is SGHNT and CDR2 YYREEE (reference sequence). CDR3 length equals 10 residues. Trimming took off 4 bases at V and 2 bases at J, with 0 bases between the two ends.